This T cell receptor (beta chain) was captured in a study of T cell responses to AZD1222 COVID-19 vaccine. Study results and caveats: Repertoires were sampled only after the peak T cell response. The donor group comprised mostly white British people and more females; the analysis possibly underestimated clonal diversity. A reported finding is that nearly half of spike-specific TCRs target unmutated variant regions. Seropositive status at baseline applied to only a handful of AZD1222 recipients.

The table came from immunoSEQ multiplex PCR; TCRdb's copy has only in-frame clones and leaves some out. In the table there are around 80,000 clones, approximately 83% of which are singletons. About this clone itself: Antigen specificity is unknown.

The germline V gene has CDR1 LGHNA and CDR2 YNFKEQ. The CDR3 is 17 amino acids. The V end lost 1 base, the J end lost 2 bases, and 15 bases lay between the germline ends. The sequence derives from an adult who received the AZD1222 COVID-19 vaccine. The V gene is TRBV4-2, the J gene TRBJ1-3, with a possible D match to TRBD1 (5 bases). Sequenced here: peripheral blood, sampled 28 days after the second AZD1222 dose. In DNA form, the CDR3 reads TGTGCCAGCAGCCAAGTGAGCAGGGAAGTTACTGGAAACACCATATATTTT. It yields the protein CASSQVSREVTGNTIYF.